A selection of T cell receptor beta chains follows, all from one sample in a study of shared clonotypes between healthy human individuals. The method was immunoSEQ multiplex PCR; TCRdb's version includes in-frame clones alone and lacks a portion of them. Among about 2.2 million clones listed, 80% to 95% were seen once. Sample: naive CD8+ T cells from PBMCs. These receptors came from a man aged 18 to 30 in good health. Some clones in this sample may be carry-over from other donors' samples. The CDR3 runs from the conserved cysteine through the conserved F or W. Fields, in order: clone size, CDR3 length, D gene, J gene, V gene, CDR3 DNA, CDR3 protein. D genes are given only for firm matches. Size values are once, few and many counts, or a class for expanded clones, and some rows have none.

abundance: NA
len: 15
d_gene: NA
j_gene: TRBJ2-3
v_gene: TRBV7-2
CDR3nt: TGTGCCAGCAGCCCTAGGGGCGGGGCCACGAATACGCAGTATTTT
CDR3aa: CASSPRGGATNTQYF

abundance: NA
len: 13
d_gene: NA
j_gene: TRBJ2-2
v_gene: TRBV18
CDR3nt: TGTGCCAGCTCACCGCCGACCACCGGGGAGCTGTTTTTT
CDR3aa: CASSPPTTGELFF

abundance: NA
len: 17
d_gene: TRBD1
j_gene: TRBJ2-1
v_gene: TRBV2
CDR3nt: TGTGCCAGCAGCATCGACAGGGTCGGTAGCTCCTACAATGAGCAGTTCTTC
CDR3aa: CASSIDRVGSSYNEQFF

abundance: once
len: 15
d_gene: TRBD1
j_gene: TRBJ2-1
v_gene: TRBV13
CDR3nt: TGTGCCAGCAGCTCGAGGGGACAGGGGGACAATGAGCAGTTCTTC
CDR3aa: CASSSRGQGDNEQFF

abundance: NA
len: 15
d_gene: NA
j_gene: TRBJ2-5
v_gene: TRBV4-3
CDR3nt: TGCGCCAGCAGCCAAGCCCCGGGATCGGGGGAGACCCAGTACTTC
CDR3aa: CASSQAPGSGETQYF

abundance: NA
len: 13
d_gene: NA
j_gene: TRBJ2-7
v_gene: TRBV7-2
CDR3nt: TGTGCCAGCAGCTTGCGTGCGGAGAGCGAGCAGTACTTC
CDR3aa: CASSLRAESEQYF

abundance: once
len: 15
d_gene: TRBD2
j_gene: TRBJ2-2
v_gene: TRBV28
CDR3nt: TGTGCCAGCAGCCCGACTAGCGGGAGTACCGGGGAGCTGTTTTTT
CDR3aa: CASSPTSGSTGELFF

abundance: NA
len: 21
d_gene: TRBD2
j_gene: TRBJ2-2
v_gene: TRBV2
CDR3nt: TGTGCCAGCAGTGAACCTTCTCCCGGGACTAGCGGGAGGCGTGGTACCGGGGAGCTGTTTTTT
CDR3aa: CASSEPSPGTSGRRGTGELFF

abundance: NA
len: 11
d_gene: NA
j_gene: TRBJ2-1
v_gene: TRBV5-5
CDR3nt: TGTGCCAGCAGCTTGATATATGAGCAGTTCTTC
CDR3aa: CASSLIYEQFF

abundance: NA
len: 14
d_gene: TRBD1
j_gene: TRBJ1-2
v_gene: TRBV15
CDR3nt: TGTGCCACCAGCCGCCCGGGACAGGGGGCGGGCTACACCTTC
CDR3aa: CATSRPGQGAGYTF

abundance: NA
len: 15
d_gene: TRBD2
j_gene: TRBJ2-7
v_gene: TRBV6-6
CDR3nt: TGTGCCAGCAGACCCCCCGGGACTAGCTTCTACGAGCAGTACTTC
CDR3aa: CASRPPGTSFYEQYF

abundance: NA
len: 14
d_gene: NA
j_gene: TRBJ1-2
v_gene: TRBV7-9
CDR3nt: TGTGCCATCCAGGAGAGGGTCACTAACTATGGCTACACCTTC
CDR3aa: CAIQERVTNYGYTF

abundance: NA
len: 16
d_gene: TRBD1
j_gene: TRBJ2-2
v_gene: TRBV18
CDR3nt: TGTGCCAGCTCTCAAACAGGGGTTAAGAACACCGGGGAGCTGTTTTTT
CDR3aa: CASSQTGVKNTGELFF

abundance: NA
len: 16
d_gene: TRBD2
j_gene: TRBJ2-3
v_gene: TRBV27
CDR3nt: TGTGCCAGCAGTCGACTAGCGGGAGTTGGACCAGATACGCAGTATTTT
CDR3aa: CASSRLAGVGPDTQYF

abundance: NA
len: 15
d_gene: NA
j_gene: TRBJ2-2
v_gene: TRBV5-1
CDR3nt: TGCGCCAGCAGCTTGGACTGGCTTTACACCGGGGAGCTGTTTTTT
CDR3aa: CASSLDWLYTGELFF

abundance: NA
len: 15
d_gene: NA
j_gene: TRBJ2-1
v_gene: TRBV5-1
CDR3nt: TGCGCCAGCAGCCACCGGGACGGATTGTACAATGAGCAGTTCTTC
CDR3aa: CASSHRDGLYNEQFF

abundance: NA
len: 15
d_gene: NA
j_gene: TRBJ2-1
v_gene: TRBV11-3
CDR3nt: TGTGCCAGCAGCCCGGACGGCAGTTCCTACAATGAGCAGTTCTTC
CDR3aa: CASSPDGSSYNEQFF

abundance: once
len: 14
d_gene: NA
j_gene: TRBJ1-2
v_gene: TRBV11-3
CDR3nt: TGTGCCAGCAGCTTGGTCGGGCAAAACTATGGCTACACCTTC
CDR3aa: CASSLVGQNYGYTF

abundance: NA
len: 16
d_gene: NA
j_gene: TRBJ2-3
v_gene: TRBV5-1
CDR3nt: TGCGCCAGCAGCTTAACACCAGATCTTTCGGCAGATACGCAGTATTTT
CDR3aa: CASSLTPDLSADTQYF

abundance: NA
len: 16
d_gene: TRBD2
j_gene: TRBJ2-3
v_gene: TRBV28
CDR3nt: TGTGCCAGCAGTGATCCCAGGACTAGGGGCACAGATACGCAGTATTTT
CDR3aa: CASSDPRTRGTDTQYF

abundance: NA
len: 15
d_gene: TRBD1
j_gene: TRBJ2-7
v_gene: TRBV9
CDR3nt: TGTGCCAGCAGCGCCGCCGGGACAGGGGACTACGAGCAGTACTTC
CDR3aa: CASSAAGTGDYEQYF

abundance: NA
len: 15
d_gene: TRBD1
j_gene: TRBJ2-7
v_gene: TRBV6-1
CDR3nt: TGTGCCAGCAGTGTGGGGACAGGCCCCTCCTACGAGCAGTACTTC
CDR3aa: CASSVGTGPSYEQYF

abundance: NA
len: 15
d_gene: NA
j_gene: TRBJ1-2
v_gene: TRBV6-1
CDR3nt: TGTGCCAGCAGTGAAGTAGTGACAGAAGTTTATGGCTACACCTTC
CDR3aa: CASSEVVTEVYGYTF

abundance: NA
len: 11
d_gene: NA
j_gene: TRBJ1-2
v_gene: TRBV19
CDR3nt: TGTGCCACGGACAGCCTCTATGGCTACACCTTC
CDR3aa: CATDSLYGYTF

abundance: NA
len: 14
d_gene: TRBD1
j_gene: TRBJ1-2
v_gene: TRBV6-5
CDR3nt: TGTGCCAGCACTGGGACAGGGCCGAACTATGGCTACACCTTC
CDR3aa: CASTGTGPNYGYTF

abundance: NA
len: 11
d_gene: NA
j_gene: TRBJ2-7
v_gene: TRBV27
CDR3nt: TGTGCCAGCAGTTTATCGGGTGAGCAGTACTTC
CDR3aa: CASSLSGEQYF

abundance: NA
len: 15
d_gene: NA
j_gene: TRBJ1-2
v_gene: TRBV29-1
CDR3nt: TGCAGCGTTATGCCAGCAGGAGCTAGGATCTATGGCTACACCTTC
CDR3aa: CSVMPAGARIYGYTF

abundance: NA
len: 14
d_gene: NA
j_gene: TRBJ2-7
v_gene: TRBV7-9
CDR3nt: TGTGCCAGCAGCTTAGGTACGGAGTCCTACGAGCAGTACTTC
CDR3aa: CASSLGTESYEQYF

abundance: once
len: 15
d_gene: NA
j_gene: TRBJ2-7
v_gene: TRBV14
CDR3nt: TGTGCCAGCAGCCGTCGTACGGATGACAGCTACGAGCAGTACTTC
CDR3aa: CASSRRTDDSYEQYF

abundance: NA
len: 15
d_gene: NA
j_gene: TRBJ1-2
v_gene: TRBV6-1
CDR3nt: TGTGCCAGCAGTGAAGGGGTGGGTCTAAACTATGGCTACACCTTC
CDR3aa: CASSEGVGLNYGYTF

abundance: NA
len: 17
d_gene: TRBD2
j_gene: TRBJ2-1
v_gene: TRBV9
CDR3nt: TGTGCCAGCAGCGCTTACACTAGCGGCCACTCCTACAATGAGCAGTTCTTC
CDR3aa: CASSAYTSGHSYNEQFF

abundance: NA
len: 15
d_gene: TRBD1
j_gene: TRBJ2-1
v_gene: TRBV27
CDR3nt: TGTGCCAGCACCCTGGGACAGAGCTCCTACAATGAGCAGTTCTTC
CDR3aa: CASTLGQSSYNEQFF

abundance: NA
len: 15
d_gene: TRBD2
j_gene: TRBJ2-1
v_gene: TRBV7-9
CDR3nt: TGTGCCAGCAGCCCCAGGGAGGGATCTTACAATGAGCAGTTCTTC
CDR3aa: CASSPREGSYNEQFF

abundance: NA
len: 16
d_gene: TRBD1
j_gene: TRBJ2-1
v_gene: TRBV4-3
CDR3nt: TGCGCCAGCAGCCAAGAAGGGACAGGCTCCTACAATGAGCAGTTCTTC
CDR3aa: CASSQEGTGSYNEQFF

abundance: NA
len: 14
d_gene: NA
j_gene: TRBJ1-1
v_gene: TRBV27
CDR3nt: TGTGCCAGCATTCTAAGGGGCGGGGGCACTGAAGCTTTCTTT
CDR3aa: CASILRGGGTEAFF

abundance: NA
len: 16
d_gene: NA
j_gene: TRBJ2-7
v_gene: TRBV7-2
CDR3nt: TGTGCCAGCAGCCCGACGGGCAGACTTAACTCCTACGAGCAGTACTTC
CDR3aa: CASSPTGRLNSYEQYF

abundance: NA
len: 17
d_gene: NA
j_gene: TRBJ2-7
v_gene: TRBV27
CDR3nt: TGTGCCAGCAGTAAGCTCTCCGGCGGACTGCCGGCCTACGAGCAGTACTTC
CDR3aa: CASSKLSGGLPAYEQYF

abundance: NA
len: 13
d_gene: NA
j_gene: TRBJ2-5
v_gene: TRBV25-1
CDR3nt: TGTGCCAGCAGTGAATCACCAGGAGAGACCCAGTACTTC
CDR3aa: CASSESPGETQYF

abundance: NA
len: 11
d_gene: NA
j_gene: TRBJ2-4
v_gene: TRBV27
CDR3nt: TGTGCCAGCACCCGCGGAAACATTCAGTACTTC
CDR3aa: CASTRGNIQYF

abundance: NA
len: 13
d_gene: NA
j_gene: TRBJ1-4
v_gene: TRBV9
CDR3nt: TGTGCCAGCAGCGTAGGTGGGGAAGAAAAACTGTTTTTT
CDR3aa: CASSVGGEEKLFF

abundance: NA
len: 14
d_gene: NA
j_gene: TRBJ2-2
v_gene: TRBV27
CDR3nt: TGTGCCAGCAGTTTATTTGGTGGCGGCGGGGAGCTGTTTTTT
CDR3aa: CASSLFGGGGELFF

abundance: NA
len: 15
d_gene: NA
j_gene: TRBJ2-7
v_gene: TRBV4-3
CDR3nt: TGCGCCAGCAGCCAAGCGGCTGCGGAGTCCTACGAGCAGTACTTC
CDR3aa: CASSQAAAESYEQYF

abundance: NA
len: 15
d_gene: TRBD1
j_gene: TRBJ2-7
v_gene: TRBV7-6
CDR3nt: TGTGCCAGCAGCGGAGGACAGGGACCCACCTACGAGCAGTACTTC
CDR3aa: CASSGGQGPTYEQYF

abundance: NA
len: 14
d_gene: NA
j_gene: TRBJ2-5
v_gene: TRBV2
CDR3nt: TGTGCCAGCAAACCACGTCCGGGGTATGAGACCCAGTACTTC
CDR3aa: CASKPRPGYETQYF

abundance: NA
len: 13
d_gene: TRBD1
j_gene: TRBJ1-2
v_gene: TRBV5-1
CDR3nt: TGCGCCAGCAGCTTACGACAGGGAGGTGGCTACACCTTC
CDR3aa: CASSLRQGGGYTF

abundance: NA
len: 15
d_gene: NA
j_gene: TRBJ1-1
v_gene: TRBV5-5
CDR3nt: TGTGCCAGCAGCTTGGGAACGGGATTGAACACTGAAGCTTTCTTT
CDR3aa: CASSLGTGLNTEAFF

abundance: once
len: 19
d_gene: TRBD2
j_gene: TRBJ2-2
v_gene: TRBV7-7
CDR3nt: TGTGCCAGCAGCTTAGCGCGGGGACTAGCGGGATCCCCTGGTGGGGAGCTGTTTTTT
CDR3aa: CASSLARGLAGSPGGELFF

abundance: NA
len: 14
d_gene: TRBD2
j_gene: TRBJ2-7
v_gene: TRBV14
CDR3nt: TGTGCCAGCAGCCAATTAACGGGGGGCTACGAGCAGTACTTC
CDR3aa: CASSQLTGGYEQYF

abundance: NA
len: 15
d_gene: NA
j_gene: TRBJ1-5
v_gene: TRBV19
CDR3nt: TGTGCCAGTAGTATTTCGGGGGGTAGCAATCAGCCCCAGCATTTT
CDR3aa: CASSISGGSNQPQHF

abundance: NA
len: 13
d_gene: NA
j_gene: TRBJ2-7
v_gene: TRBV18
CDR3nt: TGTGCCAGCTCTCCGGACAGCAAGTACGAGCAGTACTTC
CDR3aa: CASSPDSKYEQYF

abundance: NA
len: 11
d_gene: NA
j_gene: TRBJ2-2
v_gene: TRBV29-1
CDR3nt: TGCAGCGGCTGGAACACCGGGGAGCTGTTTTTT
CDR3aa: CSGWNTGELFF

abundance: NA
len: 15
d_gene: NA
j_gene: TRBJ1-1
v_gene: TRBV5-5
CDR3nt: TGTGCCAGCAGCTTGCCGGTAGGGGGGAACACTGAAGCTTTCTTT
CDR3aa: CASSLPVGGNTEAFF

abundance: NA
len: 13
d_gene: TRBD1
j_gene: TRBJ1-2
v_gene: TRBV28
CDR3nt: TGTGCCATCCCCCCGCGCACAGGGGACGGCTACACCTTC
CDR3aa: CAIPPRTGDGYTF

abundance: NA
len: 14
d_gene: TRBD1
j_gene: TRBJ2-7
v_gene: TRBV2
CDR3nt: TGTGCCAGCAGCGTCGGACAGGGGGTAGGGGAGCAGTACTTC
CDR3aa: CASSVGQGVGEQYF

abundance: NA
len: 13
d_gene: NA
j_gene: TRBJ1-2
v_gene: TRBV6-5
CDR3nt: TGTGCCAGCAGTTACGCACAGAACTATGGCTACACCTTC
CDR3aa: CASSYAQNYGYTF

abundance: NA
len: 13
d_gene: TRBD2
j_gene: TRBJ2-7
v_gene: TRBV29-1
CDR3nt: TGCAGCGTACTAGCGGGAGGTCGTGGCGAGCAGTACTTC
CDR3aa: CSVLAGGRGEQYF

abundance: NA
len: 17
d_gene: TRBD2
j_gene: TRBJ2-1
v_gene: TRBV19
CDR3nt: TGTGCCAGTAGTATTCAAACCGGGACTAGCGGGAGGGATGAGCAGTTCTTC
CDR3aa: CASSIQTGTSGRDEQFF

abundance: NA
len: 14
d_gene: NA
j_gene: TRBJ2-1
v_gene: TRBV28
CDR3nt: TGTGCCAGCAGTTTTTCTAGCGCCTACAATGAGCAGTTCTTC
CDR3aa: CASSFSSAYNEQFF

abundance: NA
len: 15
d_gene: NA
j_gene: TRBJ1-4
v_gene: TRBV7-2
CDR3nt: TGTGCCAGCAGCCCTGGGCCTCCAACTAATGAAAAACTGTTTTTT
CDR3aa: CASSPGPPTNEKLFF